The 26 T cell receptor beta chains presented below share a single source sample, sequenced in a study of T cells after yellow fever vaccination. TCRdb fed the 5' RACE reads into MiXCR, producing one record per CDR3 protein. The table records about 120,000 distinct CDR3 sequences, around 7.2% of them present only once. The source was CD4+ T cells sorted from PBMCs, collected 35 to 50 days after the first yellow fever vaccination. The receptors come from a young man who received the YFV17D yellow fever vaccine.

This clonotype was detected many times. The V and J genes are TRBV5-1 and TRBJ2-1; 10 nucleotides agree with TRBD2. CDR3 length: 16 amino acids. From germline, CDR1 is SGHRS and CDR2 YFSETQ. The V segment lost 4 bases and the J segment 4 bases; nucleotides outside the gene matches: 8. CDR3 region: CASSLLLAGEYNEQFF. The CDR3 nucleotides read TGCGCCAGCAGCCTTCTTCTAGCGGGGGAGTACAATGAGCAGTTCTTC.

This clonotype was counted ten times or more. The chain uses TRBV5-1 and TRBJ2-2; weak D call: TRBD1 (5 bases). Trimming shortened V by 0 bases and J by 4 bases, and 13 bases separated the two germline ends. The CDR3 sequence is 16 residues long. Germline V lookup: CDR1 SGHRS, CDR2 YFSETQ. CDR3 DNA: TGCGCCAGCAGCTTGGCCGGCTGGGGCGGCACCGGGGAGCTGTTTTTT. Protein: CASSLAGWGGTGELFF.

This clonotype was counted at least ten times. This CDR3 is CASRERYDTQYF. As DNA, the CDR3 is TGTGCCAGCAGAGAGAGATACGATACGCAGTATTTT. The chain uses TRBV6-2 or TRBV6-3 and TRBJ2-3; D remains unclear. V was trimmed by 6 bases and J by 6 bases, leaving 10 bases between them. CDR3 length: 12 residues. CDR1 and CDR2 (germline): MNHEY, SVGEGT.

This clonotype has a count of ten or more. This rearrangement joins TRBV3-1 to TRBJ2-2; D may correspond to TRBD1 or TRBD2 (5 bases each). CDR1 is LGHDT, CDR2 YNNKEL, per germline (reference sequence). This CDR3 is 14 amino acids long. V lost 1 base and J 7 bases, leaving 10 bases between the germline ends. The CDR3 sequence: CASSQGSGGGELFF. DNA for the CDR3: TGTGCCAGCAGCCAAGGTTCTGGGGGCGGGGAGCTGTTTTTT.

Turning to this clonotype: This may stem from a read error, because a much larger clone lies one nucleotide away. The chain combines TRBV6-2 or TRBV6-3 with TRBJ1-6; 7 nucleotides match TRBD1. The V segment lost 6 bases and the J segment 8 bases; nucleotides outside the gene matches: 4. From germline, CDR1 is MNHEY and CDR2 SVGEGT. This CDR3 is built from 13 residues. The CDR3 reads CASRAGGYSPLHF. The CDR3 bases are TGTGCCAGCAGGGCAGGGGGGTATTCACCCCTCCACTTT.

This clonotype appeared many times. V gene TRBV20-1 combines with J gene TRBJ1-5; 9 bases are shared with TRBD1. V shed 2 bases, J shed 5 bases, and the junction held 1 base outside the gene matches. Germline CDR1 DFQATT, CDR2 SNEGSKA (reference sequence). This CDR3 is 13 amino acids long. The CDR3 coding sequence is TGCAGTGCTAGACGGGACAGGGATCAGCCCCAGCATTTT. This gives the protein CSARRDRDQPQHF.

This clonotype was seen repeatedly, ten times or more. This chain links TRBV20-1 with TRBJ1-4; the D is unclear. The CDR3 consists of 14 residues. The V gene's germline CDR1 is DFQATT and CDR2 SNEGSKA (reference sequence). The V gene lost 3 bases and the J gene lost 0 bases, with 8 bases spanning the gap. For the CDR3, the DNA is TGCAGTGCTAGTATGTTTGCAACTAATGAAAAACTGTTTTTT. Its protein is CSASMFATNEKLFF.

J is TRBJ2-7 and V is TRBV21-1; TRBD1 reflects the table's D call only, with no check against the DNA. TRBV21-1 is termed a pseudogene. The CDR3 extends over 19 amino acids. The CDR3 nucleotides are TGTGCCAGCAGCGTTGCAGGGGCTCTTTGGGGATCTAGCTCCTACGAGCAGTACTTC. It translates to CASSVAGALWGSSSYEQYF.

This clonotype was counted at least ten times. This chain connects TRBV6-5 to TRBJ1-4; unclear D gene. V was shortened by 4 bases and J by 8 bases, with 17 bases between the two germline ends. This CDR3 is 15 amino acids long. Germline V gives CDR1 MNHEY, CDR2 SVGAGI. CDR3 protein: CASSSHLEGREKLFF. The CDR3 region has the DNA TGTGCCAGCAGTTCTCATTTGGAGGGAAGAGAAAAACTGTTTTTT.

The gene calls are TRBV12-3 or TRBV12-4 and TRBJ2-3; D is uncertain. CDR3 length: 15 residues. V lost 3 bases to trimming and J lost 6 bases, with 16 bases between them. The DNA for the CDR3 is TGTGCCAGCAGTTTCGGGCCCGAGAAGAAGGATACGCAGTATTTT. It specifies CASSFGPEKKDTQYF.

A note on this clonotype: A much larger clonotype is one base distant, so this may be a read error. The chain recombines TRBV7-2 with TRBJ1-5; 8 bases are shared with TRBD1. The CDR3 length is 17 residues. Germline V lookup: CDR1 SGHTA, CDR2 FQGNSA. CDR3: CSSSLAPGQGGGQPQHF. For the CDR3, the DNA is TGTTCCAGCAGCTTAGCGCCCGGACAGGGAGGGGGTCAGCCCCAGCATTTT.

This clonotype has just a few counts. The chain uses TRBV7-3 and TRBJ1-1; TRBD1 is a possible D gene (5 bases). In germline, CDR1 is SGHTA, CDR2 FQGTGA. V was pared by 2 bases and J by 5 bases, with 18 bases between. This CDR3 is 16 amino acids long. CDR3 protein: CASSLDGLRDRTEAFF. The CDR3 DNA is TGTGCCAGCAGCTTAGATGGTCTCAGGGATCGTACTGAAGCTTTCTTT.

There are a few counts of this clonotype. The chain joins TRBV18 to TRBJ2-7, with 7 bases fitting TRBD1. This CDR3 comprises 13 residues. CDR1 is KGHSH and CDR2 is LQKENI in the germline V gene. V dropped 4 bases and J dropped 4; count of bases not matched to a gene: 4. This chain's CDR3 is CASSQGASYEQYF. The DNA for the CDR3 is TGTGCCAGCTCACAGGGGGCGAGTTACGAGCAGTACTTC.

Many counts were recorded for this clonotype. The chain is built from TRBV6-5 and TRBJ2-7; D could derive from TRBD1 or TRBD2 (5 bases each). The length of the CDR3 is 12 residues. Trimming shortened V by 6 bases and J by 6 bases, and 12 bases separated the two germline ends. CDR1 is MNHEY and CDR2 is SVGAGI in the germline V gene. The CDR3, as DNA: TGTGCCAGCAGCTCTGGGGGTGGCGAGCAGTACGTC. Protein: CASSSGGGEQYV.

This chain uses TRBV7-9 with TRBJ2-7, with D perhaps matching TRBD2 (5 bases). Germline values: CDR1 SEHNR, CDR2 FQNEAQ (reference sequence). This CDR3 spans 14 amino acids. The germline V and J ends were trimmed by 5 bases and 3 bases, with 14 bases remaining between them. The CDR3 coding sequence is TGTGCCAGCAGCCTAGTTGAGGGCCTCTACGAGCAGTACTTC. Translating gives CASSLVEGLYEQYF.

This clonotype was seen more than once but under ten times. The rearrangement links TRBV20-1 to TRBJ1-2; perhaps TRBD1 as D (5 bases). The germline V and J ends were trimmed by 0 bases and 1 base, with 18 bases remaining between them. The CDR3 spans 17 residues. Germline CDR1 DFQATT, CDR2 SNEGSKA (reference sequence). The chain's CDR3 is CSARDRRNRQGNYGYTF. CDR3 DNA sequence: TGCAGTGCTAGAGATCGTCGGAATCGGCAGGGTAACTATGGCTACACCTTC.

This clonotype was seen many times. V is TRBV5-4 and J is TRBJ2-5; 7 bases agree with TRBD2. Germline V gives CDR1 SGHNT, CDR2 YYREEE (reference sequence). The CDR3 is made up of 15 amino acids. Unmatched junction bases numbered 4, after V lost 1 base and J lost 1 base. The CDR3 protein is CASSLSSGAQETQYF. For the CDR3, the DNA is TGTGCCAGCAGCTTGTCCAGCGGGGCCCAAGAGACCCAGTACTTC.

This clonotype was seen more than once but under ten times. The chain carries TRBV7-9 and TRBJ2-3, with unresolved D. The CDR3 is 14 amino acids. CDR1 and CDR2 from the germline V gene are SEHNR and FQNEAQ (reference sequence). The V gene lost 2 bases and the J gene lost 2 bases, with 8 bases spanning the gap. The CDR3 DNA follows: TGTGCCAGCAGCTTAATTGAATACACAGATACGCAGTATTTT. It codes for CASSLIEYTDTQYF.

This clonotype was observed many times. The chain carries TRBV11-3 and TRBJ2-3; unclear D gene. The V and J ends lost 3 bases and 4 bases respectively, with 8 bases between them. The CDR3 length is 13 residues. CDR1 and CDR2 from the germline V gene are SGHNT and YENEEA. In DNA, the CDR3 is TGTGCCAGCAGCTTTGAGGCGGCAGATACGCAGTATTTT. Encoded protein: CASSFEAADTQYF.

The chain carries TRBV5-4 and TRBJ2-6; 7 bases line up with TRBD1. This CDR3 contains 16 residues. Trimming removed 1 base from V and 3 bases from J; junction bases left unmatched: 4. The V gene's germline CDR1 is SGHNT and CDR2 YYREEE (reference sequence). The CDR3 sequence: CASSLPRTGGANVLTF. The CDR3, as DNA: TGTGCCAGCAGCTTGCCACGGACAGGTGGGGCCAACGTCCTGACTTTC.

This clonotype was recorded at least ten times. This chain joins TRBV20-1 and TRBJ2-3, with D perhaps matching TRBD2 (5 bases). Germline V gene sequence: CDR1 DFQATT, CDR2 SNEGSKA (reference sequence). V shed 3 bases and J shed 9 bases, with 10 bases lying between them. This CDR3 is built from 11 residues. The CDR3 nucleotides read TGCAGTGCTAGTACCGGGGAGACGCAGTATTTT. Its protein is CSASTGETQYF.

There are many counts of this clonotype. The chain combines TRBV18 with TRBJ2-1, with D hard to call. The germline gives CDR1 KGHSH, CDR2 LQKENI. The CDR3 extends over 11 amino acids. Trimming left V 3 bases short and J 6 bases short, with 3 bases between. CDR3 bases: TGTGCCAGCTCACCGTTCAATGAGCAGTTCTTC. It is translated as CASSPFNEQFF.

This clonotype was seen repeatedly, ten times or more. The gene calls are TRBV6-2 or TRBV6-3 and TRBJ1-1, with 7 bases identical to TRBD1. Germline CDR1 reads MNHEY; CDR2 reads SVGEGT. The CDR3 covers 16 residues. V lost 2 bases to trimming and J lost 5 bases; unmatched junction nucleotides: 11. In DNA form, the CDR3 reads TGTGCCAGCAGTTACCCCCCCGACAGGGCGAGGACTGAAGCTTTCTTT. Amino acid sequence: CASSYPPDRARTEAFF.

This clonotype was found many times. This chain connects TRBV2 to TRBJ2-3; unclear D gene. V lost 4 bases and J 4 bases, leaving 9 bases between the germline ends. This CDR3 region has 13 residues. CDR1 and CDR2 from the germline V gene are SNHLY and FYNNEI. CDR3: CASSGTSADTQYF. CDR3 sequence (DNA): TGTGCCAGCAGTGGTACATCTGCAGATACGCAGTATTTT.

The table lists this clonotype with many counts. V and J are TRBV7-3 and TRBJ2-1; D uncertain. This CDR3 has 15 residues. V was trimmed by 4 bases and J by 5 bases, leaving 15 bases between them. Looked up from germline, CDR1 is SGHTA and CDR2 is FQGTGA. CDR3 protein: CASSSFGKQDNEQFF. DNA of the CDR3: TGTGCCAGCAGCTCGTTCGGAAAGCAAGACAATGAGCAGTTCTTC.

Ten or more counts support this clonotype. J is TRBJ2-7 and V is TRBV2, with 8 bases that match TRBD1. J gave up 6 bases and V 5 bases, and 3 bases lay outside the gene matches. Germline values: CDR1 SNHLY, CDR2 FYNNEI. The CDR3 sequence is 12 residues long. CDR3 coding DNA: TGTGCCAGCAGTACCGACAGGGGCGAGCAGTACTTC. Amino acid sequence: CASSTDRGEQYF.